Shown below are 10 T cell receptor beta chains from a single sample sequenced in a study of blood T cell repertoires in COVID-19. The repertoire was sequenced with immunoSEQ multiplex PCR; TCRdb's copy has only in-frame clones and lacks some. This table holds fewer than 200,000 clones, approximately 92% found once. The sequencing input was peripheral blood. The source is a man aged 50 or older with acute or convalescent COVID-19.

The rearrangement uses TRBV2 and TRBJ2-5; D is possibly TRBD1 (5 bases). Germline V CDR1 and CDR2: SNHLY, FYNNEI. Trimming took 4 bases from V and 5 from J, leaving 14 bases between them. This CDR3 is built from 14 residues. CDR3 protein: CASSGQIRMETQYF. In nucleotides, the CDR3 is TGTGCCAGCAGTGGACAGATAAGAATGGAGACCCAGTACTTC.

The chain carries TRBV19 and TRBJ1-1; tentative D call: TRBD1 (5 bases). The CDR3 covers 13 residues. CDR1 and CDR2 (germline): LNHDA, SQIVND (reference sequence). Trimming took 10 bases from V and 7 from J, leaving 19 bases between them. CDR3 amino acids: CATATDRTGEAFF. As DNA, the CDR3 is TGTGCCACCGCCACGGATCGAACAGGTGAAGCTTTCTTT.

In nucleotides, the CDR3 is TGTGCCAGCAGCCCCGGGTCTAATTCACCCCTCCACTTT. As protein: CASSPGSNSPLHF. The rearrangement links TRBV9 to TRBJ1-6; D gene ambiguous. The CDR3 is 13 amino acids. Per germline, CDR1 SGDLS and CDR2 YYNGEE. Trimming removed 4 bases at V and 6 bases at J, with 8 bases between.

J is TRBJ2-5 and V is TRBV5-1, with 9 bases matching TRBD1. Trimming at V came to 3 bases and at J to 5 bases, leaving 8 bases not matched to a gene. The CDR3 totals 15 residues. CDR1 is SGHRS, CDR2 YFSETQ, per germline. Written as DNA, the CDR3 is TGCGCCAGCAGCTACTTACAGGGGGCCGGGGAGACCCAGTACTTC. This gives the protein CASSYLQGAGETQYF.

The chain has TRBV7-2 and TRBJ1-4; 8 nucleotides line up with TRBD1. V lost 1 base, J lost 4 bases, and 11 bases stayed unmatched. The germline gives CDR1 SGHTA, CDR2 FQGNSA. The CDR3 sequence is 18 residues long. CDR3 loop: CASSLVGQGAVGNEKLFF. CDR3 sequence (DNA): TGTGCCAGCAGCTTAGTCGGGCAGGGGGCGGTGGGTAATGAAAAACTGTTTTTT.

The chain has TRBV25-1 and TRBJ2-3; 10 positions match TRBD2. With 1 base clipped from V and 4 bases from J, the junction kept 11 bases outside the gene matches. The CDR3 is 18 amino acids. Germline assignment: CDR1 MGHDK and CDR2 SYGVNS. In DNA form, the CDR3 reads TGTGCCAGCAGTGAATCGGCGGGTGCTAGCGGGAGATCAGATACGCAGTATTTT. It is translated as CASSESAGASGRSDTQYF.

The V call is TRBV6-5, the J call TRBJ1-2, with 7 bases matching TRBD1. From germline, CDR1 is MNHEY and CDR2 SVGAGI. Trimming at V came to 2 bases and at J to 4 bases, leaving 4 bases not matched to a gene. The CDR3 contains 14 residues. The CDR3 region has the DNA TGTGCCAGCAGTTACAGGGGGCGGTTCTATGGCTACACCTTC. Protein product: CASSYRGRFYGYTF.

This chain's CDR3 is CASSLRQEGDTQYF. CDR3 nucleotides: TGTGCCAGCAGTTTACGCCAGGAGGGAGATACGCAGTATTTT. V and J are TRBV28 and TRBJ2-3; D is possibly TRBD2 (6 bases). Germline V gives CDR1 MDHEN, CDR2 SYDVKM. V shed 2 bases and J shed 5 bases, with 11 bases lying between them. The CDR3 consists of 14 residues.

V is TRBV7-2 and J is TRBJ1-6; D might be TRBD1 (5 bases). Germline loops: CDR1 SGHTA, CDR2 FQGNSA. The CDR3 is made up of 17 amino acids. V gave up 2 bases and J gave up 4 bases, with 15 bases separating them. The DNA for the CDR3 is TGTGCCAGCAGCTTAAAAAGTAGCGGGGGATATAATTCACCCCTCCACTTT. This sequence encodes CASSLKSSGGYNSPLHF. The full variable domain, completed using reference TRBV7-2 and TRBJ1-6, is GAGVSQSPSNKVTEKGKDVELRCDPISGHTALYWYRQSLGQGLEFLIYFQGNSAPDKSGLPSDRFSAERTGGSVSTLTIQRTQQEDSAVYLCASSLKSSGGYNSPLHFGNGTRLTVT.

The V and J genes are TRBV18 and TRBJ1-4; D is possibly TRBD1 (6 bases). There are 14 residues in the CDR3. Germline V gives CDR1 KGHSH, CDR2 LQKENI. Trimming removed 6 bases from V and 5 bases from J, with 13 bases in between. CDR3 in amino acids: CASSPGTRNEKLFF. CDR3 nucleotide sequence: TGTGCCAGCTCTCCCGGGACACGGAATGAAAAACTGTTTTTT.